This T cell receptor beta chain was retrieved from a study of T cell responses to AZD1222 COVID-19 vaccine. Study-wide context: Both about-4-week and about-12-week second-dose recipients were combined.

Study-level findings and limits: The study reported that nearly half of spike-specific TCRs target unmutated variant regions.

Generated by immunoSEQ multiplex PCR, the TCRdb table keeps only in-frame clones and is missing some. Altogether over 45,000 clones are present, approximately 80% being singletons, with the ten largest covering around 7%. Regarding this clone: Its antigen remains unknown.

V trimming: 8 bases; J trimming: 4 bases; junction bases outside the gene matches: 10. CDR3 size: 14 residues. CDR1 is MDHEN, CDR2 SYDVKM, per germline. The sequences come from peripheral blood, collected on day 0 of AZD1222 vaccination. V is TRBV28 and J is TRBJ1-2, with 7 bases identical to TRBD1. The origin of this receptor is an adult in good health. CDR3 DNA sequence: TGTGCCAGCTATAGACAGGGAACTATCTATGGCTACACCTTC. Protein product: CASYRQGTIYGYTF.